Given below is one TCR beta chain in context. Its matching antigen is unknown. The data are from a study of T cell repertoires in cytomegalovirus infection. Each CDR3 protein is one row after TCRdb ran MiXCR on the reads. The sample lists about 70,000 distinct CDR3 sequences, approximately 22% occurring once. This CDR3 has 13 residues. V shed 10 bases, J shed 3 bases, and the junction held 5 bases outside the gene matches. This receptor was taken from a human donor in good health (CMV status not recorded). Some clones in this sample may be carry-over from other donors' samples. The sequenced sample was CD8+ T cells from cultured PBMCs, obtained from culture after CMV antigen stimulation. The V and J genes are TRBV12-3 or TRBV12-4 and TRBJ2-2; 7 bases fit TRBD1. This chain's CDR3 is CAKGGLDTGELFF. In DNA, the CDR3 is TGTGCCAAAGGGGGCCTAGACACCGGGGAGCTGTTTTTT.